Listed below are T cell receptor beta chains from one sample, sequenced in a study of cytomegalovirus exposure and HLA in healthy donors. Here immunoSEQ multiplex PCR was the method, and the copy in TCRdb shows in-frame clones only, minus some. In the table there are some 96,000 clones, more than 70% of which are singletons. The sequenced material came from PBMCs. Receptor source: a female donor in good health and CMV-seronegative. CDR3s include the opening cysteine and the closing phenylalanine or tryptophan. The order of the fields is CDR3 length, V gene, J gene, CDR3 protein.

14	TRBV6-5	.	CASSLNRGTYEQYF
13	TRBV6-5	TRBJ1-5	CASSPQLNQPQHF
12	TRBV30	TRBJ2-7	CAWSSERYEQYF
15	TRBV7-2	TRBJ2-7	CASSLSGQSSYEQYF
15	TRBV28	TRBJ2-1	CASSPTSGAYNEQFF
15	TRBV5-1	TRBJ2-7	CASSFSDRDGVEQYF
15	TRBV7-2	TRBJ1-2	CASSQVGGLDYGYTF
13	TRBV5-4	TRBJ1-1	CASRPASGTEAFF
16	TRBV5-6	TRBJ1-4	CASSMGLSGDGEKLFF
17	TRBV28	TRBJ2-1	CASSPGPREGLSREQFF
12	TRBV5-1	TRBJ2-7	CASSFGSYEQYF
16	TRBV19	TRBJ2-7	CASSTAGQGISYEQYF
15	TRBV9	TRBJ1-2	CASSLVGQGTGGYTF
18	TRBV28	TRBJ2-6	CASSVQGLVTSGANVLTF
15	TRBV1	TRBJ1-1	CTSSQAAAVNTEAFF
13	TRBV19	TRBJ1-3	CASSLSAGATIYF
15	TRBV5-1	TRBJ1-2	CASSLEHGLLYGYTF
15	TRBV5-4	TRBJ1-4	CASSFRDRANEKLFF
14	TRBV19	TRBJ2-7	CASSWMRDSYEQYF
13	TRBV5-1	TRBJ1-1	CASSLGGNTEAFF
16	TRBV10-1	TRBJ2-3	CASSDSGTGATDTQYF
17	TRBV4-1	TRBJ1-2	CASSLSPDRVENYGYTF
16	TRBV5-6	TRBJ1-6	CASSLRTITEDSPLHF
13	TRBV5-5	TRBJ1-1	CASSLVRETEAFF
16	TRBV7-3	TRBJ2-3	CASSLLRFGRVDTQYF
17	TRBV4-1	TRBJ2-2	CASSHILAGKNTGELFF
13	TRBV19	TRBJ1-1	CASSLNRNTEAFF
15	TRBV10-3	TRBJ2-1	CAIRVAGGPDNEQFF
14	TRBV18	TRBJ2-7	CASSPRPQGTEQYF
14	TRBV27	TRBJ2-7	CASRGSGVEQEQYF
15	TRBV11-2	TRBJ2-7	CASSFETTGPYEQYF
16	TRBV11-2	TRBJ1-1	CASSLVGRGANTEAFF
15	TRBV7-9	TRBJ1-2	CASSLVTGINYGYTF
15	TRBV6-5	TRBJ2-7	CASSYSTGIGYEQYF
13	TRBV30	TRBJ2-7	CAWVRTGGNEQYF
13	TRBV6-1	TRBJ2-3	CASRKAGPDTQYF
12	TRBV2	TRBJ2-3	CASSLDTDTQYF
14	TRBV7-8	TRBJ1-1	CASSLVRTGGLSFF
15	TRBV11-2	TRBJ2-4	CASSLGWTGENIQYF
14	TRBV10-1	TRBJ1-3	CASSAGTGANTIYF
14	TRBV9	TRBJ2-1	CASSVGLTENEQFF
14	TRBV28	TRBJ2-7	CASSLGAVTYEQYF
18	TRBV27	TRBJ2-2	CASNSLFDRGRRTGELFF
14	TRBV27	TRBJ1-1	CASSRSYMNTEAFF
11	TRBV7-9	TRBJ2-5	CASSTAETQYF
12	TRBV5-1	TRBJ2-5	CASSYSGETQYF
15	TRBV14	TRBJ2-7	CASSPQARPPYEQYF
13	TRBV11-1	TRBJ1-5	CASSHGSNQPQHF
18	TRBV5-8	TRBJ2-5	CASSLGLAGGNVVETQYF
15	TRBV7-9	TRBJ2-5	CASSPPPGLEETQYF
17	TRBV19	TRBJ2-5	CASSTTGSTSGRETQYF
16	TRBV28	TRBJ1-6	CASSLRQGGLASPLHF
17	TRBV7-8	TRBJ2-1	CASSLTWWKAGENEQFF
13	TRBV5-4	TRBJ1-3	CASSSKAGNTIYF